The clone carrying this T cell receptor (beta chain) was seen only once. Its target is not known. Only in-frame clones appear in the TCRdb table, and some are missing; sequencing was by immunoSEQ multiplex PCR. The data hold 350,000 or so clones, with 86% observed a single time. This sample was taken from a study of cytomegalovirus exposure and HLA in healthy donors. Overall study context: The 120 validation repertoires were reported in a later analysis to have been generated on the same platform as the approximately 700 first-cohort repertoires.

General study points: Rare sequences made up most TCRs, while some public TCRs were found in many donors. Clusters of TCRs from the first cohort tended to co-occur in the 130 or so validation repertoires (as a later analysis found).

The clonotype was recovered from a woman aged 18-30 years in good health and CMV-seronegative. The specimen was PBMCs.

The CDR3 sequence: CASSLSLAGAYEQYF. Written as DNA, the CDR3 is TGCGCCAGCAGCCTAAGTTTAGCGGGGGCCTACGAGCAGTACTTC. The genes are TRBV4-1 and TRBJ2-7; 9 nucleotides align to TRBD2. This CDR3 is built from 15 residues. Per germline, CDR1 MGHRA and CDR2 YSYEKL. After removal of 4 bases from V and 2 bases from J, the junction contained 6 bases not matched to a gene.